Listed here are 29 T cell receptor beta chains from one sample, sequenced in a study of brain metastases from non-small cell lung cancer. Assay: immunoSEQ multiplex PCR; the TCRdb copy retains only in-frame clones and omits some. Among over 3,500 clones listed, roughly 83% were seen once. Sequenced sample: primary lung tumor tissue. These receptors came from a donor aged 40 or older with non-small cell lung cancer.

Worth noting for this clone: An end of the junction differs from the germline gene, which may be a read error. Other DNA sequences in this specimen translate into the identical CDR3. The chain combines TRBV24-1 with TRBJ2-2; D is perhaps TRBD1 or TRBD2 (5 bases each). This CDR3 spans 15 amino acids. Germline V CDR1 and CDR2: KGHDR, SFDVKD. The CDR3: CATSDLGADTGELFF. In nucleotides, the CDR3 is TGTGCCACCAGTGATTTAGGGGCGGACACCGGGGAGCTATTTTTT.

The CDR3 is CAAGGTEYTIYF. CDR3 DNA sequence: TGTGCCGCCGGGGGAACCGAATACACCATATATTTT. This chain connects TRBV19 to TRBJ1-3, with D possibly TRBD1 on 5 matching bases. The length of the CDR3 is 12 residues. Germline V gene sequence: CDR1 LNHDA, CDR2 SQIVND (reference sequence). Trimming shortened V by 11 bases and J by 8 bases, and 16 bases separated the two germline ends.

The J gene is TRBJ2-1, the V gene TRBV7-9; D is unclear. The CDR3 is made up of 16 amino acids. Deletions cut 5 bases from V and 1 base from J, with 15 bases between. Germline-derived CDR1 and CDR2 are SEHNR and FQNEAQ (reference sequence). CDR3 sequence (DNA): TGTGCCAGCAGCGAAAGGGCCATCGGATCCTACAATGAGCAGTTCTTC. It codes for CASSERAIGSYNEQFF.

The chain links TRBV11-3 to TRBJ2-5; 9 bases align to TRBD2. Germline loops: CDR1 SGHNT, CDR2 YENEEA. V shed 5 bases, J shed 4 bases, and the junction held 5 bases outside the gene matches. CDR3 size: 14 residues. The CDR3 protein is CASSLGAGGETQYF. In nucleotides, the CDR3 is TGTGCCAGCAGCCTGGGAGCGGGGGGAGAGACCCAGTACTTC.

V gene TRBV5-5 combines with J gene TRBJ2-5; D ambiguous. The V gene lost 0 bases and the J gene lost 7 bases, with 7 bases spanning the gap. The CDR3 runs to 12 residues. The germline gives CDR1 SGHKS, CDR2 YYEKEE (reference sequence). The CDR3 coding sequence is TGTGCCAGCAGCTTGGAGGGAAGGACCCAGTACTTC. This gives the protein CASSLEGRTQYF.

The chain couples TRBV4-2 to TRBJ2-5; 10 bases map to TRBD2. This CDR3 has 16 amino acids. The germline V gene encodes CDR1 LGHNA and CDR2 YNFKEQ. V shed 1 base, J shed 5 bases, and the junction held 7 bases outside the gene matches. CDR3 coding DNA: TGTGCCAGCAGCCAAGGGAGCGGGGGGGCCGGGGAGACCCAGTACTTC. Translation: CASSQGSGGAGETQYF.

The gene calls are TRBV29-1 and TRBJ1-2; TRBD1 might be the D (5 bases). Trimming took 3 bases from V and 4 from J, leaving 15 bases between them. The CDR3 has 14 residues. Germline values: CDR1 SQVTM, CDR2 ANQGSEA. The CDR3 coding sequence is TGCAGCGTTGAGTCCCGGGACGTTCCCTATGGCTACACCTTC. Its protein product is CSVESRDVPYGYTF.

CDR3 in DNA: TGTGCCTGGGGGACAGGGTATAATGAGCAGTTCTTC. This encodes CAWGTGYNEQFF. The genes are TRBV30 and TRBJ2-1; TRBD1 aligns across 9 bases. CDR1 and CDR2 (germline): GTSNPN, SVGIG (reference sequence). The CDR3 spans 12 residues. The V gene end was trimmed by 5 bases and the J gene end by 7 bases; junction bases not matched to a gene: 3.

This chain links TRBV12-5 with TRBJ1-4, with a weak D call TRBD1 (6 bases). CDR3 length equals 14 residues. V dropped 5 bases and J dropped 8 bases, with 15 bases sitting between them. The germline V gene has CDR1 LGHNT and CDR2 FRNRAP. The DNA of the CDR3 is TGTGCTAGTGGTCTCGGTTCAGGGGTGGAAAAACTGTTTTTT. This sequence encodes CASGLGSGVEKLFF. Supplemented by reference TRBV12-5 and TRBJ1-4, the full variable domain reads DARVTQTPRHKVTEMGQEVTMRCQPILGHNTVFWYRQTMMQGLELLAYFRNRAPLDDSGMPKDRFSAEMPDATLATLKIQPSEPRDSAVYFCASGLGSGVEKLFFGSGTQLSVL.

This clone was picked up a small number of times. The chain is built from TRBV6-5 and TRBJ2-1; D uncertain. The V end lost 2 bases, the J end lost 2 bases, and 4 bases lay between the germline ends. The CDR3 is 13 amino acids. CDR1 and CDR2 (germline): MNHEY, SVGAGI. The CDR3 DNA reads as TGTGCCAGCAGTTACGCAGCCTACAATGAGCAGTTCTTC. It translates to CASSYAAYNEQFF.

This chain joins TRBV19 and TRBJ1-6; D may be TRBD1 (5 bases). The CDR3 runs to 13 residues. From germline, CDR1 is LNHDA and CDR2 SQIVND (reference sequence). The germline V and J ends were trimmed by 5 bases and 8 bases, with 10 bases remaining between them. Written as DNA, the CDR3 is TGTGCCAGTAGTTGGGGCGGGGATTCACCCCTCCACTTT. Protein sequence: CASSWGGDSPLHF.

This clone occurred a few times. V usage is TRBV27 and J usage is TRBJ2-5; the D gene could be TRBD1 or TRBD2 (5 bases each). V was clipped by 8 bases and J by 2 bases, with 9 bases between them. The CDR3 extends over 12 amino acids. CDR1 MNHEY and CDR2 SMNVEV come from the germline V gene (reference sequence). The CDR3 reads CASGDGQETQYF. As DNA, the CDR3 is TGTGCCAGCGGGGACGGGCAAGAGACCCAGTACTTC.

This chain uses TRBV5-1 with TRBJ2-5, with 9 bases fitting TRBD1. The J segment lost 5 bases and the V segment lost 0 bases, leaving 8 bases of the junction unmatched. Germline-derived CDR1 and CDR2 are SGHRS and YFSETQ. This CDR3 has 16 amino acids. The CDR3 here is CASSLDGTGREETQYF. The CDR3 nucleotides are TGCGCCAGCAGCTTGGACGGGACAGGGCGTGAGGAGACCCAGTACTTC.

V gene TRBV6-5 combines with J gene TRBJ1-5; D is undetermined. This CDR3 is 12 amino acids long. The V gene's germline CDR1 is MNHEY and CDR2 SVGAGI. Trimming took off 8 bases at V and 7 bases at J, with 12 bases between the two ends. The CDR3 region is CASRHGGQPQHF. CDR3 in DNA: TGTGCCAGCCGCCACGGAGGACAGCCCCAGCATTTT.

The V gene is TRBV4-1, the J gene TRBJ1-1; D is undetermined. Germline V gene sequence: CDR1 MGHRA, CDR2 YSYEKL. V was cut by 1 base and J by 4 bases, with 10 bases left in between. This CDR3 is built from 14 residues. CDR3 sequence (DNA): TGCGCCAGCAGCCAAGCGGGCTTGAGCACTGAAGCTTTCTTT. Encoded protein: CASSQAGLSTEAFF.

This clone was observed a single time. The chain has TRBV6-5 and TRBJ2-4; D is perhaps TRBD1 (5 bases). Trimming pared 6 bases from V and 0 bases from J, leaving 12 bases between. There are 15 residues in the CDR3. In germline, CDR1 is MNHEY, CDR2 SVGAGI. CDR3 in amino acids: CASSPFGQAKNIQYF. In DNA, the CDR3 is TGTGCCAGCAGCCCCTTCGGACAAGCCAAAAACATTCAGTACTTC.

The J gene is TRBJ2-2, the V gene TRBV18, with TRBD1 identical over 7 bases. CDR3 length equals 15 residues. Germline V gene lookup returns CDR1 KGHSH and CDR2 LQKENI. V was clipped by 5 bases and J by 6 bases; unmatched bases: 9. For the CDR3, the DNA is TGTGCCAGCTCATCTGCTAAGGGGGCGCCCGGGGAGCTGTTTTTT. Its protein product is CASSSAKGAPGELFF.

The rearrangement joins TRBV10-3 to TRBJ2-1; the D is unclear. Per the germline V gene, CDR1 is ENHRY and CDR2 is SYGVKD. V lost 0 bases to trimming and J lost 7 bases, with 16 bases between them. This CDR3 comprises 16 residues. The CDR3 is CAISESRNEAQNEQFF. The CDR3 nucleotides read TGTGCCATCAGTGAGTCGAGAAATGAAGCCCAGAATGAGCAGTTCTTC.

This rearrangement joins TRBV2 to TRBJ1-2; D remains unclear. In germline, CDR1 is SNHLY, CDR2 FYNNEI. This CDR3 is built from 12 residues. Deletions cut 3 bases from V and 8 bases from J, with 10 bases between. The CDR3 DNA follows: TGTGCCAGCAGTGACCCCAGGTTGGGCTACACCTTC. The encoded protein is CASSDPRLGYTF. The full variable domain, rest sourced from reference TRBV2 and TRBJ1-2, is EPEVTQTPSHQVTQMGQEVILRCVPISNHLYFYWYRQILGQKVEFLVSFYNNEISEKSEIFDDQFSVERPDGSNFTLKIRSTKLEDSAMYFCASSDPRLGYTFGSGTRLTVV.

V gene TRBV19 combines with J gene TRBJ1-1; TRBD1 aligns across 7 bases. CDR1 LNHDA and CDR2 SQIVND come from the germline V gene (reference sequence). The CDR3 totals 12 residues. Germline trimming cut 6 bases from V and 5 bases from J; bases unmatched to any gene: 3. The CDR3 spells CASRYRGTEAFF. The CDR3 nucleotides read TGTGCCAGTAGATACAGGGGAACTGAAGCTTTCTTT.

V gene TRBV4-1 combines with J gene TRBJ1-1; TRBD1 matches 9 bases. Germline values: CDR1 MGHRA, CDR2 YSYEKL. This CDR3 contains 12 residues. With V trimmed by 4 bases and J by 11 bases, 5 bases remained unmatched. This CDR3 is CASSPGTGTAFF. CDR3 DNA: TGCGCCAGCAGCCCCGGGACAGGGACGGCTTTCTTT.

This sequence joins TRBV28 and TRBJ2-2; TRBD2 matches 11 bases. The junction had 4 bases not matched to a gene; V was cut back by 7 bases and J by 3 bases. This CDR3 is 15 amino acids long. Germline V gives CDR1 MDHEN, CDR2 SYDVKM. CDR3 DNA sequence: TGTGCCAGCATAACTAGCGGGGGTTACACCGGGGAGCTGTTTTTT. Amino acids: CASITSGGYTGELFF.

V gene TRBV19 combines with J gene TRBJ1-6; 7 bases match TRBD1. After removal of 3 bases from V and 8 bases from J, the junction contained 7 bases not matched to a gene. The CDR3 sequence is 15 residues long. From germline, CDR1 is LNHDA and CDR2 SQIVND (reference sequence). The CDR3 loop reads CASSISRQGDSPLHF. CDR3 bases: TGTGCCAGTAGTATTTCTAGACAGGGAGATTCACCCCTCCACTTT.

This sequence joins TRBV7-3 and TRBJ2-1; TRBD1 might be the D (5 bases). Looked up from germline, CDR1 is SGHTA and CDR2 is FQGTGA. The CDR3 is made up of 12 amino acids. V lost 6 bases to trimming and J lost 9 bases, with 12 bases between them. CDR3 sequence: CASSSGGAEQFF. The DNA for the CDR3 is TGTGCCAGCAGTTCAGGTGGGGCTGAGCAGTTCTTC.

The gene calls are TRBV5-1 and TRBJ2-6, with 9 bases aligning to TRBD1. The ends lost 4 bases at V and 4 bases at J; junction bases unmatched: 9. The CDR3 totals 17 residues. The germline V gene has CDR1 SGHRS and CDR2 YFSETQ. The CDR3 loop reads CASSPTGQGTGANVLTF. The CDR3 nucleotides read TGCGCCAGCAGCCCGACGGGACAGGGTACCGGGGCCAACGTCCTGACTTTC.

This chain joins TRBV18 and TRBJ2-5; 8 bases map to TRBD1. The trim removed 4 bases at V and 3 bases at J, leaving 4 bases unmatched. Germline CDR1 and CDR2: KGHSH and LQKENI. The CDR3 spans 14 residues. The CDR3 DNA is TGTGCCAGCTCACGGAACAGGGGGGAAGAGACCCAGTACTTC. It translates to CASSRNRGEETQYF. Full variable domain (rest looked up from reference TRBV18 and TRBJ2-5): NAGVMQNPRHLVRRRGQEARLRCSPMKGHSHVYWYRQLPEEGLKFMVYLQKENIIDESGMPKERFSAEFPKEGPSILRIQQVVRGDSAAYFCASSRNRGEETQYFGPGTRLLVL.

The chain links TRBV28 to TRBJ1-2; weak D call: TRBD1 (5 bases). Germline values: CDR1 MDHEN, CDR2 SYDVKM. V was shortened by 4 bases and J by 7 bases, with 10 bases between the two germline ends. The CDR3 runs to 12 residues. The CDR3: CASSSGGFGYTF. Here the CDR3 DNA reads TGTGCCAGCAGTTCTGGGGGGTTTGGCTACACCTTC.

The V and J genes are TRBV3-1 (or the pseudogene TRBV3-2) and TRBJ1-6; 8 bases fit TRBD1. There are 16 residues in the CDR3. Germline CDR1 LGHDT, CDR2 YNNKEL (reference sequence). V was clipped by 1 base and J by 15 bases; unmatched bases: 14. In DNA form, the CDR3 reads TGTGCCAGCAGCCAAGGGGCGGAACAGGGGGTTTCAAGCCTCCACTTT. Its translation: CASSQGAEQGVSSLHF.

V is TRBV9 and J is TRBJ2-2; D is ambiguous. Per germline, CDR1 SGDLS and CDR2 YYNGEE. V was cut by 1 base and J by 8 bases, with 6 bases left in between. The CDR3 spans 12 residues. The CDR3, as DNA: TGTGCCAGCAGCGTATACGGTGGGGAGCTGTTTTTT. Its protein is CASSVYGGELFF. The variable domain in full, with the rest retrieved from reference TRBV9 and TRBJ2-2, is DSGVTQTPKHLITATGQRVTLRCSPRSGDLSVYWYQQSLDQGLQFLIQYYNGEERAKGNILERFSAQQFPDLHSELNLSSLELGDSALYFCASSVYGGELFFGEGSRLTVL.